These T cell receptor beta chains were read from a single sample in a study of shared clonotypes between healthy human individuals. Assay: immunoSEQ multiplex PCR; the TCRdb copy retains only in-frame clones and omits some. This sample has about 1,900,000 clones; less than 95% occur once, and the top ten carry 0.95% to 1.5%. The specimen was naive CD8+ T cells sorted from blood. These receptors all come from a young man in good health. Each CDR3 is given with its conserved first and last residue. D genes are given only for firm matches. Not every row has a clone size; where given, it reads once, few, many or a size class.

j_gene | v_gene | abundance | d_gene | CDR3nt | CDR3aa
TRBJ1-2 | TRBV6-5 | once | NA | TGTGCCAGCAGTTACGAGGGGGATGGTGGCTACACCTTC | CASSYEGDGGYTF
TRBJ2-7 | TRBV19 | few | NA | TGTGCCAGTAGTGGGGGCGGCGGATACTACGAGCAGTACTTC | CASSGGGGYYEQYF
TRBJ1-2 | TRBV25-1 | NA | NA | TGTGCCAGCAGTGAATTGACGACTAACTATGGCTACACCTTC | CASSELTTNYGYTF
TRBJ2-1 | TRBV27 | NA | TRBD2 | TGTGCCAGCCAGCGGGGGGGCCCCTACAATGAGCAGTTCTTC | CASQRGGPYNEQFF
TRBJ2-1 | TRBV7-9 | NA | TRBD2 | TGTGCCAGCAGCTTAGTAACGGGAGGGCCGGCCAATGAGCAGTTCTTC | CASSLVTGGPANEQFF
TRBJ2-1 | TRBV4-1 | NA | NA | TGCGCCAGCAGCCAAGATCCTGACTTGAGCTCCTACAATGAGCAGTTCTTC | CASSQDPDLSSYNEQFF
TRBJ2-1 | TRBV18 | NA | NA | TGTGCCAGCTCACCCTTATTGGGTGCCTCCTACAATGAGCAGTTCTTC | CASSPLLGASYNEQFF
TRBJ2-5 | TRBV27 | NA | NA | TGTGCCAGCAGTTTGGGCAGAAAAGAGACCCAGTACTTC | CASSLGRKETQYF
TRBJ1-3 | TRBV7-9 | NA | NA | TGTGCCAGCAGCTTAGTGGGGGGCGGTGGAAACACCATATATTTT | CASSLVGGGGNTIYF
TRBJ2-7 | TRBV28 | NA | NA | TGTGCCAGCAGCGTAGCGGGACAGAGCTCCTACGAGCAGTACTTC | CASSVAGQSSYEQYF